These 18 T cell receptor beta chains originate from one sample sequenced in a study of response to subunit inactivated influenza vaccine. TCRdb reprocessed the RT-PCR reads with MiXCR, giving one entry per CDR3 protein. The data show around 490,000 distinct CDR3 sequences, 6.5% to 8% seen once. The sample here was PBMCs from blood, taken about 24 months after vaccination. The receptors derive from a man aged 45-69 years who received an inactivated influenza vaccine.

This clonotype was observed many times. This chain uses TRBV12-3 or TRBV12-4 with TRBJ2-7; either TRBD1 or TRBD2 may supply D (5 bases each). The CDR3 is 14 residues long. Deletions cut 5 bases from V and 3 bases from J, with 14 bases between. The CDR3 protein is CASSPGTLFYEQYF. The CDR3 DNA follows: TGTGCCAGCAGTCCCGGGACCTTATTCTACGAGCAGTACTTC.

The V and J genes are TRBV20-1 and TRBJ2-3; TRBD2 matches 11 bases. V lost 3 bases, J lost 0 bases, and 5 bases stayed unmatched. The CDR3 sequence is 16 residues long. The germline V gene has CDR1 DFQATT and CDR2 SNEGSKA (reference sequence). The DNA for the CDR3 is TGCAGTGCTAGTGACTGGACTAGCGGGAGCACAGATACGCAGTATTTT. Protein sequence: CSASDWTSGSTDTQYF.

In regard to this clonotype: A read error is possible here, since a much larger clone lies one base away. The J gene is TRBJ2-3, the V gene TRBV11-2, with no clear D. Trimming shortened V by 7 bases and J by 2 bases, and 16 bases separated the two germline ends. This CDR3 has 15 amino acids. Per the germline V gene, CDR1 is SGHAT and CDR2 is FQNNGV. As DNA, the CDR3 is TGTGCCAGCATCTACGCCCCCAGTTTCACAGATACGCAGTATTTT. It specifies CASIYAPSFTDTQYF. Full variable domain (rest looked up from reference TRBV11-2 and TRBJ2-3): EAGVAQSPRYKIIEKRQSVAFWCNPISGHATLYWYQQILGQGPKLLIQFQNNGVVDDSQLPKDRFSAERLKGVDSTLKIQPAKLEDSAVYLCASIYAPSFTDTQYFGPGTRLTVL.

The chain employs TRBV10-3 and TRBJ1-1; D gene ambiguous. Germline CDR1 reads ENHRY; CDR2 reads SYGVKD. V dropped 9 bases and J dropped 2 bases, with 13 bases sitting between them. This CDR3 contains 13 residues. CDR3 sequence: CAITAGYNTEAFF. The CDR3, as DNA: TGTGCCATAACAGCAGGCTACAACACTGAAGCTTTCTTT.

The chain employs TRBV18 and TRBJ1-5; D call uncertain. Deletions cut 4 bases from V and 2 bases from J, with 9 bases between. Germline CDR1 reads KGHSH; CDR2 reads LQKENI. The CDR3 totals 14 residues. CDR3 nucleotides: TGTGCCAGCTCACAATCTTGGGGCAATCAGCCCCAGCATTTT. This gives the protein CASSQSWGNQPQHF.

This clonotype was counted ten times or more. The V gene is TRBV2, the J gene TRBJ2-5; 8 bases align to TRBD1. The CDR3 has 16 residues. Germline CDR1 is SNHLY and CDR2 is FYNNEI. V gave up 5 bases and J gave up 6 bases; unmatched junction bases: 14. The CDR3 DNA reads as TGTGCCAGCAGTCGAATAGGGGCCAGGGGGCTGAAGACCCAGTACTTC. This encodes CASSRIGARGLKTQYF. The full variable domain, in which reference TRBV2 and TRBJ2-5 provide the parts outside the CDR3, is EPEVTQTPSHQVTQMGQEVILRCVPISNHLYFYWYRQILGQKVEFLVSFYNNEISEKSEIFDDQFSVERPDGSNFTLKIRSTKLEDSAMYFCASSRIGARGLKTQYFGPGTRLLVL.

The sample holds many counts of this clonotype. This chain connects TRBV5-1 to TRBJ1-5; 8 nucleotides agree with TRBD1. V trimming: 4 bases; J trimming: 5 bases; junction bases outside the gene matches: 2. The CDR3 extends over 13 amino acids. Germline CDR1 and CDR2: SGHRS and YFSETQ. CDR3 in amino acids: CASSVDRDQPQHF. CDR3 bases: TGCGCCAGCAGCGTGGACAGGGATCAGCCCCAGCATTTT.

The V and J genes are TRBV6-2 or TRBV6-3 and TRBJ2-2, with TRBD2 identical over 8 bases. CDR1 and CDR2 (germline): MNHEY, SVGEGT. With V trimmed by 6 bases and J by 0 bases, 9 bases remained unmatched. The CDR3 sequence is 17 residues long. The CDR3 region is CASSYRAGEANTGELFF. The CDR3 nucleotides read TGTGCCAGCAGCTACCGAGCGGGGGAGGCGAACACCGGGGAGCTGTTTTTT.

This clonotype appeared once. The V gene is TRBV5-1, the J gene TRBJ2-1; D gene unclear. The CDR3 contains 15 residues. V shed 2 bases and J shed 0 bases, with 9 bases lying between them. Germline V gene lookup returns CDR1 SGHRS and CDR2 YFSETQ. The chain's CDR3 is CASSFTPGSYNEQFF. The CDR3 DNA reads as TGCGCCAGCAGCTTCACCCCGGGCTCCTACAATGAGCAGTTCTTC.

This clonotype occurred many times. V is TRBV5-5 and J is TRBJ2-7; D assignment may be TRBD1 or TRBD2 (5 bases each). The V end lost 1 base, the J end lost 0 bases, and 8 bases lay between the germline ends. The CDR3 loop spans 14 amino acids. Germline CDR1 is SGHKS and CDR2 is YYEKEE (reference sequence). The CDR3: CASSLLGDSYEQYF. The CDR3 DNA follows: TGTGCCAGCAGCTTGCTGGGGGACTCCTACGAGCAGTACTTC.

This clonotype was found many times. This chain joins TRBV7-2 and TRBJ2-2; TRBD2 matches at 15 bases. Germline CDR1 is SGHTA and CDR2 is FQGNSA. The CDR3 runs 17 residues. V lost 5 bases, J lost 4 bases, and 5 bases stayed unmatched. CDR3 nucleotide sequence: TGTGCCAGCAGCCTGGGACTAGCGGGAGGATCCACCGGGGAGCTGTTTTTT. Protein sequence: CASSLGLAGGSTGELFF.

Worth noting for this clonotype: An end of the junction does not agree with germline; a read error may underlie this. The chain couples TRBV20-1 to TRBJ2-5; D unresolved. CDR1 is DFQATT, CDR2 SNEGSKA, per germline (reference sequence). The CDR3 runs 15 residues. The CDR3 reads CSARDFLKYQDTQYF. The CDR3 DNA follows: TGCAGTGCTAGAGATTTCCTGAAGTACCAAGATACCCAGTACTTC.

The chain has TRBV10-3 and TRBJ2-7; D is uncertain. CDR1 ENHRY and CDR2 SYGVKD come from the germline V gene. This CDR3 is 14 amino acids long. The ends were cut back, 4 bases at V and 0 bases at J, with 10 bases in the middle. CDR3 in DNA: TGTGCCATCAGTGGGCAGGTTTCCTCCTACGAGCAGTACTTC. It is translated as CAISGQVSSYEQYF.

Only a few counts were recorded for this clonotype. At one boundary the junction diverges from the germline segment, which might be a read error. The chain joins TRBV20-1 to TRBJ1-1; D uncertain. Germline loops: CDR1 DFQATT, CDR2 SNEGSKA (reference sequence). This CDR3 has 13 residues. The CDR3 sequence: CSARFSVNTEASF. DNA for the CDR3: TGCAGTGCTAGATTCTCGGTGAACACTGAAGCTTCCTTT.

The V and J genes are TRBV7-2 and TRBJ2-7, with 12 bases that match TRBD1. V was pared by 4 bases and J by 5 bases, with 6 bases of the junction left unmatched. Germline V gene sequence: CDR1 SGHTA, CDR2 FQGNSA. This CDR3 comprises 15 residues. CDR3 coding DNA: TGTGCCAGCAGCTCTAGGGGGACAGGGGGCGACGAGCAGTACTTC. As protein: CASSSRGTGGDEQYF.

In its sample, this clonotype was seen a few times. The chain links TRBV4-3 to TRBJ2-5, with unresolved D. CDR3 length: 14 amino acids. Looked up from germline, CDR1 is LGHNA and CDR2 is YSLEER. V lost 4 bases to trimming and J lost 5 bases, with 14 bases between them. CDR3 coding DNA: TGCGCCAGCAGCCCCAACAAAGGGCGGGAGACCCAGTACTTC. Translating gives CASSPNKGRETQYF.

The chain couples TRBV13 to TRBJ1-2; no definite D call. Germline V gene sequence: CDR1 PRHDT, CDR2 FYEKMQ (reference sequence). The V end lost 3 bases, the J end lost 4 bases, and 21 bases lay between the germline ends. The CDR3 is 17 amino acids. CDR3 sequence: CASSFSSRGRRTYGYTF. The CDR3 bases are TGTGCCAGCAGCTTTTCTTCCCGCGGACGGCGGACCTATGGCTACACCTTC. The entire variable domain, with the rest obtained from reference TRBV13 and TRBJ1-2, is as follows: AAGVIQSPRHLIKEKRETATLKCYPIPRHDTVYWYQQGPGQDPQFLISFYEKMQSDKGSIPDRFSAQQFSDYHSELNMSSLELGDSALYFCASSFSSRGRRTYGYTFGSGTRLTVV.

The rearrangement uses TRBV4-1 and TRBJ2-2; possible D gene TRBD2, 5 bases. Germline loops: CDR1 MGHRA, CDR2 YSYEKL. This CDR3 comprises 15 residues. Trimming cost V 3 bases and J 1 base, with 9 bases left between them. CDR3 coding DNA: TGCGCCAGCAGCCAGCAAACTAGGAACACCGGGGAGCTGTTTTTT. This sequence encodes CASSQQTRNTGELFF.